This TCR beta chain comes out of a study of low-dose radiotherapy and immunotherapy resistance in tumors. On the study more broadly: A total of 13 Gy over 26 weeks was given to Cohort 2 as 1 Gy per fraction every two weeks.

Germline V gene sequence: CDR1 MNHEY, CDR2 SVGEGT. J gave up 2 bases and V 5 bases, and 2 bases lay outside the gene matches. The CDR3 has 13 amino acids. Covering alpha and beta chains, TRAV- and TRBV-specific primers were used for the first-strand cDNA. TCRs were amplified for approximately 21 PCR cycles with a constant-region primer and V-primer adapter. MiXCR was run by TCRdb on the reads, yielding one entry per CDR3 protein. The sample carries about 64,000 distinct CDR3 sequences, 26% recorded once. The time point denotes: before trial treatment. This receptor was obtained from a male donor with rectosigmoid adenocarcinoma. The source was PBMCs, collected before treatment. The chain carries TRBV6-2 or TRBV6-3 and TRBJ2-5, with 7 bases that match TRBD1. The CDR3 protein is CASSRTGQETQYF. CDR3 DNA sequence: TGTGCCAGCAGTCGGACAGGTCAAGAGACCCAGTACTTC.